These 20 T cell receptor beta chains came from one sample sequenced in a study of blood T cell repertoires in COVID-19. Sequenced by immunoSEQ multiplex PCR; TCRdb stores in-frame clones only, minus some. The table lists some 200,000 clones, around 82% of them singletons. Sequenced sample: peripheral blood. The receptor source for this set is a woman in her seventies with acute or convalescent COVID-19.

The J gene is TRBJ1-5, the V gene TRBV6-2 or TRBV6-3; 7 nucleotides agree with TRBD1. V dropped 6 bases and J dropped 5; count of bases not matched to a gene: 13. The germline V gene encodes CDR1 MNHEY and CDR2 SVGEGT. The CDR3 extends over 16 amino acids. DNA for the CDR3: TGTGCCAGCAGGTACGACCGGGACAGTCCCTATCAGCCCCAGCATTTT. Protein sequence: CASRYDRDSPYQPQHF.

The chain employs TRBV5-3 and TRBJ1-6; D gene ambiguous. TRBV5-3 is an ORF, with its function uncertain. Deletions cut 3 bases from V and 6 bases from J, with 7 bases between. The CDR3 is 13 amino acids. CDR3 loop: CARSCASNSPLHF. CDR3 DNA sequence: TGTGCCAGAAGCTGCGCATCTAATTCACCCCTCCACTTT.

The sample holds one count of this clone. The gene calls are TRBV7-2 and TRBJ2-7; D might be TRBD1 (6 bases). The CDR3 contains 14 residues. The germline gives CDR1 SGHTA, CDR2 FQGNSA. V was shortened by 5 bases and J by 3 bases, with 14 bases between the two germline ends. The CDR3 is CASSQSGQLYEQYF. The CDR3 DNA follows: TGTGCCAGCAGCCAGTCGGGACAACTCTACGAGCAGTACTTC.

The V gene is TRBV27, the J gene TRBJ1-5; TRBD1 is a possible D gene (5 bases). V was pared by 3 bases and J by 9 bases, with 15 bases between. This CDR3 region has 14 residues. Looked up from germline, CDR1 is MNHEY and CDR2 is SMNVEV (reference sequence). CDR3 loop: CASSLSGGNLPQHF. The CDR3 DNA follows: TGTGCCAGCAGTTTGTCGGGGGGGAACTTGCCCCAGCATTTT.

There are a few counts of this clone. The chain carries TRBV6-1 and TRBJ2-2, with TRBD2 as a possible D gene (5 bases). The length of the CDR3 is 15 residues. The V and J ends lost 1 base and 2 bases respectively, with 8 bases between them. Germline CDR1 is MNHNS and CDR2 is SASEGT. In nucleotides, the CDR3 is TGTGCCAGCAGTGAAGGACTACAAAACACCGGGGAGCTGTTTTTT. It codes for CASSEGLQNTGELFF.

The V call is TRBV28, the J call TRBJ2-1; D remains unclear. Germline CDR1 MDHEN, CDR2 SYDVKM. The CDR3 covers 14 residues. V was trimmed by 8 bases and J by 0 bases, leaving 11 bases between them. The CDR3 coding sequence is TGTGCCAGCGGTTATCTTAGCTCCTACAATGAGCAGTTCTTC. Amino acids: CASGYLSSYNEQFF.

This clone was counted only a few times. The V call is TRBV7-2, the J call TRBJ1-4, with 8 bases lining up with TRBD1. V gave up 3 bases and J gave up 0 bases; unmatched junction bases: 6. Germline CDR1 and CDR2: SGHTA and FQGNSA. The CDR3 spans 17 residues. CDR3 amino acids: CASSLGTGLPTNEKLFF. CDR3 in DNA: TGTGCCAGCAGCTTGGGGACAGGCCTGCCAACTAATGAAAAACTGTTTTTT.

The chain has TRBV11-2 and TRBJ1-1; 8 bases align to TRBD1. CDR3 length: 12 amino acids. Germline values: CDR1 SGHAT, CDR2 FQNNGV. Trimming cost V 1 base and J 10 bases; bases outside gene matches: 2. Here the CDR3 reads CASSLGTGRAFF. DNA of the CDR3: TGTGCCAGCAGCTTAGGGACAGGGCGAGCTTTCTTT.

The CDR3 DNA reads as TGCGCCAGCAGTGAAGGGGGAGGGGATTCACCCCTCCACTTT. Translation gives CASSEGGGDSPLHF. This chain connects TRBV10-1 to TRBJ1-6, with D perhaps matching TRBD1 (6 bases). Germline V gene data show CDR1 as WNHNN and CDR2 as SYGVQD (reference sequence). This CDR3 has 14 residues. The ends were cut back, 3 bases at V and 8 bases at J, with 11 bases in the middle.

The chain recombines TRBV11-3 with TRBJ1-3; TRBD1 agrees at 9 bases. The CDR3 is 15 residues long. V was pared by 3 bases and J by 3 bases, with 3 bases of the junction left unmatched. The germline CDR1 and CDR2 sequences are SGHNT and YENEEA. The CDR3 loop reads CASSFDRGGGNTIYF. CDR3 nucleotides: TGTGCCAGCAGCTTTGACAGGGGGGGTGGAAACACCATATATTTT.

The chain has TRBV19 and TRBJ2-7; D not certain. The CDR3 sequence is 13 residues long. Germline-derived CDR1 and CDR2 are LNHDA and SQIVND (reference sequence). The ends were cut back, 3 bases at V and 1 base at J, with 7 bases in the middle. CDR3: CASSMIQSYEQYF. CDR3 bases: TGTGCCAGTAGTATGATACAGTCCTACGAGCAGTACTTC.

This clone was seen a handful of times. CDR3 in amino acids: CASSRAGVRETQYF. CDR3 sequence (DNA): TGTGCCAGTAGCCGAGCGGGAGTCAGGGAGACCCAGTACTTC. The rearrangement links TRBV19 to TRBJ2-5; 8 nucleotides align to TRBD2. Germline V gene sequence: CDR1 LNHDA, CDR2 SQIVND (reference sequence). Trimming at V came to 6 bases and at J to 5 bases, leaving 8 bases not matched to a gene. This CDR3 comprises 14 residues.

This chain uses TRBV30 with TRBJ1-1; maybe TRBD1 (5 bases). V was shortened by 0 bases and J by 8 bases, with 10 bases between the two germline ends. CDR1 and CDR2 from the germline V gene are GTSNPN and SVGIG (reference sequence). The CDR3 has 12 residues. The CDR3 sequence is CAWSVQALEAFF. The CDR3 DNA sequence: TGTGCCTGGAGTGTACAGGCCCTAGAAGCTTTCTTT.

The chain's CDR3 is CASSDITGELFF. CDR3 coding DNA: TGTGCCAGCAGCGACATTACCGGGGAGCTGTTTTTT. The chain couples TRBV5-6 to TRBJ2-2; D unresolved. The germline gives CDR1 SGHDT, CDR2 YYEEEE. The CDR3 contains 12 residues. V was cut by 4 bases and J by 5 bases, with 6 bases left in between.

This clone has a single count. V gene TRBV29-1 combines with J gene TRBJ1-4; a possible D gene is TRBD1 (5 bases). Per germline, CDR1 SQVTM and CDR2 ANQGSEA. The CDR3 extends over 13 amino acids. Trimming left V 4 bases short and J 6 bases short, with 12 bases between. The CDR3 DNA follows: TGCAGCGTTGTTGGAGGGGTACATGAAAAACTGTTTTTT. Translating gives CSVVGGVHEKLFF.

The CDR3 spells CASSYERRETQYF. In DNA, the CDR3 is TGTGCCAGCAGTTACGAGCGTAGAGAGACCCAGTACTTC. The chain couples TRBV6-2 or TRBV6-3 to TRBJ2-5; D remains unclear. This CDR3 contains 13 residues. Trimming shortened V by 2 bases and J by 4 bases, and 8 bases separated the two germline ends. Germline values: CDR1 MNHEY, CDR2 SVGEGT.

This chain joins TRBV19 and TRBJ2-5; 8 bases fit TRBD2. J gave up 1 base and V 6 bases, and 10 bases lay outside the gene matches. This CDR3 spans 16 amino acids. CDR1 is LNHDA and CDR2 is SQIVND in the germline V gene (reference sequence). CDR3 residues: CASSPRGGAPQETQYF. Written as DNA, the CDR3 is TGTGCCAGTAGCCCCCGGGGGGGAGCACCCCAAGAGACCCAGTACTTC.

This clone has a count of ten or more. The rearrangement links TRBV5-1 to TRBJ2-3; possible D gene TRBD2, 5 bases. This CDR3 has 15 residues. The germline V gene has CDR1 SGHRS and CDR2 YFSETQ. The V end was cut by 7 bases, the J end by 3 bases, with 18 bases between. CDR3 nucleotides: TGCGCCAGCGGTGCGGTGGGAGTAGCGACAGATACGCAGTATTTT. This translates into CASGAVGVATDTQYF.

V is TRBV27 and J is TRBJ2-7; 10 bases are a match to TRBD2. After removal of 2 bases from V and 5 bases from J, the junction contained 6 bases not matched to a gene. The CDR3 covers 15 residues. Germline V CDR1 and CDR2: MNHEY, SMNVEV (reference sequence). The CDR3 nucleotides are TGTGCCAGCAGTTTAATAGCGGGAGGCGGTAACGAGCAGTACTTC. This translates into CASSLIAGGGNEQYF.

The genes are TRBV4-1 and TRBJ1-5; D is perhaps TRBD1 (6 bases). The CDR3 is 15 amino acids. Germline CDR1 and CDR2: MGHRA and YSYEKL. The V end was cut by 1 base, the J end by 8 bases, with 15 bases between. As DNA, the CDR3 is TGCGCCAGCAGCCAAGTTGCGGGGGCGGGGGAGCCCCAGCATTTT. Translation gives CASSQVAGAGEPQHF.